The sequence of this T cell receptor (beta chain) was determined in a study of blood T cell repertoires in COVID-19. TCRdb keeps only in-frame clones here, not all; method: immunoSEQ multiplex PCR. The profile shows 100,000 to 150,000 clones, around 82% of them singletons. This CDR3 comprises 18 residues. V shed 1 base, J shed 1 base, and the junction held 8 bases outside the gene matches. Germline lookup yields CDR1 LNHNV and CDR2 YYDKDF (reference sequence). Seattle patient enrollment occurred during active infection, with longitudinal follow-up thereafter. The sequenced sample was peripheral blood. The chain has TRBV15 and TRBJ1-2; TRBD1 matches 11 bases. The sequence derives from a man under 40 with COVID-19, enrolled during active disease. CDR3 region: CATSRVRTGGPINYGYTF. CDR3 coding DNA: TGTGCCACCAGCAGAGTCCGGACAGGGGGCCCTATTAACTATGGCTACACCTTC. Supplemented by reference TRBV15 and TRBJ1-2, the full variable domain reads DAMVIQNPRYQVTQFGKPVTLSCSQTLNHNVMYWYQQKSSQAPKLLFHYYDKDFNNEADTPDNFQSRRPNTSFCFLDIRSPGLGDTAMYLCATSRVRTGGPINYGYTFGSGTRLTVV.